This T cell receptor beta chain was sequenced in a study of blood T cell repertoires in COVID-19 (dated by TCRdb to the early 2020s). Broadly, across the study: The collaborator samples originated in the United States, Italy and Spain and spanned the acute and convalescent phases of COVID-19. Where available, HLA class I and class II types were taken from metadata supplied by the sample provider and were not determined by assay-based typing. The samples were drawn from the first 160 participants of the ongoing ImmuneRACE study and from 1,254 subjects provided by 6 global collaborators. The prospective study material was composed of cDNA or gDNA derived from T cells, B-cell-depleted T cells, or PBMCs. Deeply sampled blood TCRbeta repertoires from subjects exposed to, actively infected with, or recovered from COVID-19 were included in the dataset. A de-identified subject ID, COVID-19 status, age in years and sex were almost always included in the sample metadata. A freely available public database, intended as a resource for researchers studying the immune response to SARS-CoV-2, is where the repertoires were released. Study-wide conclusions, independent of this receptor: Clinical and demographic metadata were provided uncurated, with the amount varying by source and participant.

TCRbeta CDR3 regions were amplified from genomic DNA using the immunoSEQ Assay, a bias-controlled multiplex PCR. The authors' analysis ran thus. Within the assay, amplification of reference gene primers was used to estimate how many nucleated cells each sample contained. Sequence reads were collapsed and filtered to measure the absolute abundance of every unique TCRbeta CDR3 rearrangement. For each sample, productive Simpson clonality was calculated as the square root of Simpson's diversity index over productive rearrangements. TCRdb mirrors the immuneACCESS table, restricted to in-frame sequences. Some clones are absent from its copies; in checked studies, under half trace to an unresolved V gene, and the reason for the others is unknown. That table is the source of V, J and clone size, and D and trimming were worked out from the DNA. This sample lists 400,000 to 450,000 clones; over 75% were detected once. Approximately 1.5% of the sample belongs to the ten largest clones.

Comment on this clone: It has no known antigen specificity. Base quality data are lacking; no much larger clone is found one base away.

The CDR3 goes from the cysteine to the phenylalanine over 14 residues. Only the CDR3 region is kept as DNA, spanning 42 bases read in frame from base 1. V is reduced by 2 bases and J by 4 bases, leaving a spacing of 12 bases between them. As encoded in the germline V gene, CDR1 is MDHEN while CDR2 is SYDVKM. In Seattle, one collaborating source enrolled patients while the infection was active and tracked those patients longitudinally over the course of disease. Whole blood was collected in K2EDTA tubes by collaborating institutions according to the institutions' own protocols. For TCRbeta analysis, collaborators shipped samples as frozen whole blood, isolated PBMCs, or DNA extracted from either of those sample types.

This chain joins TRBV28 to TRBJ2-7, and the D gene may be TRBD1, 5 bases matching. The material sequenced was peripheral blood. The TCR comes from a woman in her forties with COVID-19, enrolled during active disease. The CDR3: CASSLAGSLYEQYF. The nucleotide sequence is given as TGTGCCAGCAGTTTAGCAGGGTCTCTTTACGAGCAGTACTTC.